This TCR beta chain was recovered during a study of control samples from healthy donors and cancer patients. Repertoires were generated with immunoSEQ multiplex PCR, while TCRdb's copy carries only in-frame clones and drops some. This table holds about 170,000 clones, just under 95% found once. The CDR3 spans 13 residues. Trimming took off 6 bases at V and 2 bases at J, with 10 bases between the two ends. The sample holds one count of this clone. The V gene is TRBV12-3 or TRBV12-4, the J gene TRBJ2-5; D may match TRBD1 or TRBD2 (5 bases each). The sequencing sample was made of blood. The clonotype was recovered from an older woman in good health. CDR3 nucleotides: TGTGCCAGCAGCCAGGGAGTTCAAGAGACCCAGTACTTC. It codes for CASSQGVQETQYF.